This entry describes one T cell receptor (beta chain). The data originate from a study of blood T cell repertoires in COVID-19. Across the whole study: PBMCs, B-cell-depleted T cells, or T cells were the source of the cDNA or gDNA that made up the material.

The germline V gene has CDR1 KGHSH and CDR2 LQKENI. Trimming at V came to 2 bases and at J to 0 bases, leaving 7 bases not matched to a gene. The CDR3 is made up of 18 amino acids. The study drew participants aged about 18 to 90 years from approximately 25 US areas. Participants' own reports of clinical history determined their cohort assignment. Original methodology: Scientists estimated how many nucleated cells there were by amplifying reference gene primers. The table came from immunoSEQ multiplex PCR; TCRdb's copy has only in-frame clones and leaves some out. From that table come the V and J calls and clone size; the DNA was used to work out D and trimming. The sample contains a few hundred thousand clones, more than 70% of which appear only once.

This chain connects TRBV18 to TRBJ2-6; 7 nucleotides agree with TRBD1. This clonotype was sampled from a woman in her forties with acute COVID-19. The material sequenced was PBMCs or T cells enriched from blood (not recorded which). This CDR3 reads CASSPEWGQTSGANVLTF. CDR3 DNA sequence: TGTGCCAGCTCACCAGAGTGGGGACAGACCTCTGGGGCCAACGTCCTGACTTTC.